This T cell receptor beta chain was captured in a study of shared clonotypes between healthy human individuals. Across the study: A donor's plate count was three for CD4 naive and three for CD4 memory; CD8 naive had two and CD8 memory one.

Study-wide points: The sharing of roughly 5% of naive CD4 clonotypes was seen across a few donors.

Researchers ran the assay at a deep level. The authors split each subset's genomic DNA evenly across several immunoSEQ plates. Profiling relied on immunoSEQ multiplex PCR, and the TCRdb table lists in-frame clones only, not all of them. Counted here are about 2.3 million clones, over 90% occurring once; the ten biggest clones make up around 0.4%. The germline CDR1 and CDR2 sequences are SGHTS and YDEGEE. This CDR3 spans 15 amino acids. V was trimmed by 0 bases and J by 4 bases, leaving 10 bases between them. This clone was detected only once. Its specificity is unknown. The sequenced material came from naive CD4+ T cells from PBMCs. Subset denoted: CD45RA+ positively selected. The sequence derives from a man aged 18 to 30 in good health. Some clones in this sample may be carry-over from other donors' samples. This chain connects TRBV5-8 to TRBJ2-2; D call uncertain. CDR3 DNA sequence: TGTGCCAGCAGCTTGGCCAGTGGCATCACCGGGGAGCTGTTTTTT. It encodes CASSLASGITGELFF.